This T cell receptor beta chain emerged from a study of T cells after yellow fever vaccination (dated by TCRdb to between 2018 and 2021). Study-wide context: Libraries from fractions with low cell numbers were prepared with the SMART-Seq v4 Ultra Low Input RNA kit. Two healthy male donors, one aged 18 to 29 and one aged 30 to 40 years, made up the cohort. To follow T-cell clones before and after primary and booster YFV17D yellow fever vaccination, bulk TCR alpha and beta repertoires were sequenced over time. Blood was collected at multiple timepoints before and after primary and secondary immunization, and bulk PBMC replicates and cell subsets were isolated.

The sample's treatment or condition, from its label and the paper: live attenuated yellow fever vaccine strain. At each blood-draw timepoint, two biological replicates of bulk PBMCs were collected. PBMCs were isolated from peripheral blood using a standard Ficoll-Paque protocol. RNA was extracted with TriZol from bulk PBMCs, CD4 and CD8 fractions, and dextramer-positive and dextramer-negative fractions. The sample holds a few counts of this clonotype. Which antigen it targets is not known. No much larger clonotype is one base removed from it; base qualities were not supplied. The V end gives up 5 bases and the J end 8 bases, leaving 16 bases in the junction not matched to a gene. CDR1 and CDR2 are drawn from the germline V gene: MDHEN, SYDVKM. CDR3 length: 18 amino acids, cysteine to phenylalanine. The sequence is cut down to CDR3 DNA, 54 bases in frame from base 1. Study-wide findings and limitations: Compared with the primary T-cell response, the secondary T-cell response was weaker but faster, peaking on day 5 rather than day 15. Because abundant contaminating clonotypes from the bulk population could be contained in FACS-sorted repertoires, computational filtering was required. Because the study included only a couple of donors, the extent to which the findings can be generalized is limited. A small fraction of clonotypes showed up in both the CD4 and CD8 compartments, probably as a result of convergent recombination. Most clones expanded after primary vaccination were re-detected after the booster (almost 98% of CD4 and more than 70% of CD8), suggesting broad memory maintenance.

Synthesis of TCR cDNA relied on 5'RACE template switching, a step that introduced a universal primer site along with unique molecular identifiers. cDNA synthesis was primed from both the TCR alpha and TCR beta constant segments. Libraries were amplified in two PCR steps, with sample barcodes and sequencing adapters added in the second step. Libraries were sequenced on Illumina HiSeq 2500 (2x100 bp) or NovaSeq (2x150 bp). As for the authors' bioinformatics: Demultiplexing of reads and collapsing into UMI consensus sequences were performed with MIGEC, and V(D)J alignment was carried out with MiXCR. Vaccine-responding clonotypes were identified with edgeR using replicate PBMC samples, with FDR below 0.01 and a log2 fold change above 5 up to day 15 being required. Bulk clonotypes were assigned CD4 or CD8 identity according to which sequenced CD4 or CD8 repertoire held them at higher abundance. The public reads were reanalyzed by TCRdb: fastp trimming at Q25, MiXCR alignment, in-frame beta chains only. CDR3 protein sequences are deduplicated, and each keeps its most common genes and DNA. The V and J calls come from TCRdb's annotation, not from the publication. The sample profile shows a few hundred thousand distinct CDR3 sequences; around 6.8% of them were found once. The biggest ten clones account for about 18% of the sample.

The rearrangement joined TRBV28 to TRBJ2-1; 12 central nucleotides agree with TRBD2. The source material was PBMCs, sampled approximately 47 days after the first yellow fever vaccination. This receptor was obtained from a young man who received the YFV17D yellow fever vaccine. The CDR3 is CASSRSLAGGPVGDEQFF. The sequenced DNA: TGTGCCAGCAGTCGTTCCCTAGCGGGGGGGCCAGTGGGTGATGAGCAGTTCTTC.